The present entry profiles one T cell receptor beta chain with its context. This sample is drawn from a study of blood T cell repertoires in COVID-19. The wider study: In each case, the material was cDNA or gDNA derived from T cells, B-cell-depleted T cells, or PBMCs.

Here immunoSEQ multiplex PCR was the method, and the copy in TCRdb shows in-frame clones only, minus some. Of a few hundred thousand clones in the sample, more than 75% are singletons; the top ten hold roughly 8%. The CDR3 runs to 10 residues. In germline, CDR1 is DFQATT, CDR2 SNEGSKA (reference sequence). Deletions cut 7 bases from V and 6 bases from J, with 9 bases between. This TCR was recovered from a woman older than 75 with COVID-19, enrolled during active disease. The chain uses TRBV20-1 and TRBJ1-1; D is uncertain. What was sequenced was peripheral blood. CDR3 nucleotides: TGCAGTGTGCTAGCGGCTGAAGCTTTCTTT. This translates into CSVLAAEAFF.